This paragraph covers one TCR beta chain sequence. This record belongs to a study of blood T cell repertoires in COVID-19. Study in general: Sites across the United States, Italy and Spain contributed samples from acute and convalescent COVID-19. The cDNA or gDNA used as material had been derived from T cells, B-cell-depleted T cells, or PBMCs.

Per the original methods: The authors estimated nucleated cell counts from reference gene primer amplification. Profiling relied on immunoSEQ multiplex PCR, and the TCRdb table lists in-frame clones only, not all of them. The DNA was the basis for D and trimming; V, J and clone size are from that table. Of roughly 300,000 clones in the sample, 91% are singletons; the top ten hold approximately 2.1%. This CDR3 region has 17 residues. Germline assignment: CDR1 ENHRY and CDR2 SYGVKD. V shed 2 bases and J 1 base; nucleotides not matched to a gene: 5. Seattle enrolled patients during active infection and tracked them longitudinally.

The chain couples TRBV10-3 to TRBJ2-2; 9 nucleotides match TRBD2. The receptor was isolated from a woman aged 30 to 39 with COVID-19, enrolled during active disease. Input material: peripheral blood. CDR3 sequence: CAISEGAGGKNTGELFF. CDR3 nucleotide sequence: TGTGCCATCAGTGAGGGGGCGGGAGGGAAGAACACCGGGGAGCTGTTTTTT.